The next 15 T cell receptor beta chains were all read from a single sample in a study of metastatic and nonmetastatic thyroid tumors (dated by TCRdb to the early 2020s). The method was PCR. Sequencing was carried out with an Illumina HiSeq 4000. TCRdb reworked the public reads: Q25 trimming with fastp, MiXCR clone assembly, productive beta chains retained. Recorded for this sample are 30,000 to 35,000 clones; approximately 19% of them occurred a single time. The ten largest clones take up about 22% of the sample. No patient had received any treatment before thyroid surgery. The sequencing sample was made of blood. The receptor source for this set is a female donor with papillary thyroid cancer or a benign thyroid nodule (not recorded which). Some clones in this sample may be carry-over from other donors' samples.

This clone was observed at least ten times. V and J are TRBV18 and TRBJ2-3; D not resolved. Trimming cost V 5 bases and J 0 bases, with 9 bases left between them. This CDR3 is built from 14 residues. Per germline, CDR1 KGHSH and CDR2 LQKENI. Here the CDR3 DNA reads TGTGCCAGCTCAAACAGACCTAGCACAGATACGCAGTATTTT. Protein product: CASSNRPSTDTQYF.

The CDR3 DNA follows: TGTGCCATCAGTGAGGGGGCCCCCCCTTACGAGCAGTACTTC. Translation: CAISEGAPPYEQYF. The chain carries TRBV10-3 and TRBJ2-7; tentative D call: TRBD1 (5 bases). CDR3 length equals 14 residues. The germline CDR1 and CDR2 sequences are ENHRY and SYGVKD. The V end was cut by 2 bases, the J end by 4 bases, with 12 bases between.

This clone was seen only a few times. The chain recombines TRBV6-1 with TRBJ1-6; D ambiguous. V shed 4 bases and J shed 10 bases, with 11 bases lying between them. The CDR3 is 13 amino acids. The germline gives CDR1 MNHNS, CDR2 SASEGT. The CDR3 DNA sequence: TGTGCCAGCAGTGGAATACAAGAATCACCCCTCCACTTT. Amino acids: CASSGIQESPLHF.

This clone was found many times. The gene calls are TRBV7-9 and TRBJ2-1; D is perhaps TRBD1 or TRBD2 (6 bases each). The CDR3 has 15 residues. Looked up from germline, CDR1 is SEHNR and CDR2 is FQNEAQ (reference sequence). V lost 4 bases, J lost 4 bases, and 14 bases lay in between. The CDR3 region is CASSWGAGSYNEQFF. The CDR3, as DNA: TGTGCCAGCAGCTGGGGGGCGGGTTCTTACAATGAGCAGTTCTTC.

V gene TRBV20-1 combines with J gene TRBJ1-1, with TRBD1 as a possible D gene (6 bases). The CDR3 sequence is 15 residues long. Germline V gene data show CDR1 as DFQATT and CDR2 as SNEGSKA (reference sequence). Trimming cost V 0 bases and J 0 bases, with 11 bases left between them. This chain's CDR3 is CSAREQGKMNTEAFF. In nucleotides, the CDR3 is TGCAGTGCTAGAGAACAGGGCAAGATGAACACTGAAGCTTTCTTT.

Remarks on this clone: Since the CDR3 does not end with the conserved phenylalanine or tryptophan, this likely comes from a read error. The rearrangement joins TRBV27 to TRBJ1-1; TRBD1 matches at 8 bases. Germline V CDR1 and CDR2: MNHEY, SMNVEV (reference sequence). This CDR3 is built from 12 residues. CDR3 nucleotides: TGTGCAAGCAGTCCACGACAGGGGGAAGCTTTCTAT. The encoded protein is CASSPRQGEAFY.

This clone was seen many times. The CDR3 DNA sequence: TGTGCCAGCAGCTTAACAAGGCTAGCGGGGGACACCGGGGAGCTGTTTTTT. This gives the protein CASSLTRLAGDTGELFF. The chain employs TRBV7-3 and TRBJ2-2, with 10 bases aligning to TRBD2. CDR1 is SGHTA, CDR2 FQGTGA, per germline. With V trimmed by 0 bases and J by 3 bases, 4 bases remained unmatched. The length of the CDR3 is 17 residues.

V usage is TRBV6-4 and J usage is TRBJ2-7; 13 positions agree with TRBD2. With V trimmed by 6 bases and J by 2 bases, 1 base remained unmatched. Germline CDR1 is MRHNA and CDR2 is SNTAGT. The CDR3 contains 14 residues. The DNA for the CDR3 is TGTGCCAGCAGGACTAGCGGGGGGACCTACGAGCAGTACTTC. The encoded protein is CASRTSGGTYEQYF.

J is TRBJ2-1 and V is TRBV11-3, with no clear D. Trimming removed 5 bases at V and 8 bases at J, with 16 bases between. Germline loops: CDR1 SGHNT, CDR2 YENEEA. CDR3 length: 14 residues. The CDR3 nucleotides are TGTGCCAGCAGCGTCAGGACCTCATACGATGAGCAGTTCTTC. Its translation is CASSVRTSYDEQFF.

This clone occurred many times. The chain employs TRBV5-1 and TRBJ1-2; 11 bases agree with TRBD1. V lost 4 bases and J lost 7; bases outside the gene matches: 9. CDR1 and CDR2 from the germline V gene are SGHRS and YFSETQ. The CDR3 is 15 residues long. In DNA, the CDR3 is TGCGCCAGCAGCCCCGGGACAGGGGGTCTAGGTGGCTACACCTTC. This translates into CASSPGTGGLGGYTF.

This clone was detected ten times or more. Here the CDR3 reads CASSAGMNTEAFF. In DNA, the CDR3 is TGTGCCAGCAGTGCAGGGATGAACACTGAAGCTTTCTTT. V and J are TRBV2 and TRBJ1-1; the D gene is possibly TRBD1 (5 bases). In germline, CDR1 is SNHLY, CDR2 FYNNEI. The CDR3 is 13 amino acids. V lost 4 bases, J lost 0 bases, and 6 bases lay in between.

Ten or more counts support this clone. The chain employs TRBV7-2 and TRBJ1-1; D ambiguous. The germline V gene has CDR1 SGHTA and CDR2 FQGNSA. Deletions cut 7 bases from V and 0 bases from J, with 12 bases between. CDR3 length: 14 amino acids. The chain's CDR3 is CASNPGRMNTEAFF. The CDR3, as DNA: TGTGCCAGCAACCCGGGGAGGATGAACACTGAAGCTTTCTTT.

This clone has ten or more counts. The V call is TRBV7-9, the J call TRBJ1-1; D not resolved. The CDR3 is 15 amino acids. V lost 2 bases, J lost 4 bases, and 14 bases lay in between. The germline CDR1 and CDR2 sequences are SEHNR and FQNEAQ (reference sequence). CDR3 residues: CASSLSTGMSTEAFF. The CDR3 bases are TGTGCCAGCAGCTTATCTACGGGGATGAGCACTGAAGCTTTCTTT.

This clone was recorded many times. A much larger clone sits a single nucleotide away, making a read error possible. The rearrangement joins TRBV12-5 to TRBJ2-7, with 9 bases lining up with TRBD2. Germline CDR1 reads LGHNT; CDR2 reads FRNRAP. The CDR3 has 13 amino acids. The junction had 4 bases not matched to a gene; V was cut back by 6 bases and J by 4 bases. CDR3 coding DNA: TGTGCTAGTGGACCAGCGGGGGGATACGAGCAGTACTTC. This codes for CASGPAGGYEQYF.

In this sample, this clone turned up a few times. With a much larger clone just one base away, this may be a read error. Other DNA sequences in this specimen translate into the identical CDR3. The chain links TRBV11-2 to TRBJ1-2; D remains unclear. This CDR3 spans 11 amino acids. Germline CDR1 SGHAT, CDR2 FQNNGV. CDR3 residues: CASSSFYGYTF. DNA for the CDR3: TGTGCCAGTAGCTCCTTCTATGGCTACACCTTC.